This T cell receptor (beta chain) was identified during a study of T cell responses to AZD1222 COVID-19 vaccine. Overall study findings and caveats: At study baseline, merely over 5 AZD1222 recipients were seropositive. Spike-specific TCR breadth rose after two AZD1222 doses, and depth rose as well.

Generated by immunoSEQ multiplex PCR, the TCRdb table keeps only in-frame clones and is missing some. The table includes 130,000 to 150,000 clones, roughly 89% detected once. As regards this clone: What it recognizes is unknown.

Looked up from germline, CDR1 is KGHDR and CDR2 is SFDVKD. The CDR3 has 13 residues. The V end was cut by 5 bases, the J end by 8 bases, with 11 bases between. J is TRBJ1-4 and V is TRBV24-1; D is perhaps TRBD1 (6 bases). Sequenced here: peripheral blood, sampled on day 0 of AZD1222 vaccination. The origin of this receptor is an adult in good health. DNA for the CDR3: TGTGCCACCAGTGGGGGGGCCGGGGAAAAACTGTTTTTT. Translation: CATSGGAGEKLFF.